The rows below give T cell receptor beta chains drawn from one sample of a study of shared clonotypes between healthy human individuals. Only in-frame clones appear in the TCRdb table, and some are missing; sequencing was by immunoSEQ multiplex PCR. The sample lists more than 2 million clones, approximately 94% occurring once. The sample was naive CD8+ T cells sorted from blood. The receptors shown here come from a man younger than 30 in good health. Each CDR3 is given without its conserved first and last residue. The D gene is left open where the match is weak. The size field is filled for only some rows; it gives once, few, many or a size class.

D gene | J gene | V gene | clone size | CDR3 protein
TRBD1 | TRBJ2-5 | TRBV7-9 | NA | ASSLPGGQETQY
NA | TRBJ2-7 | TRBV5-4 | NA | ASSGGRSPLYEQY
NA | TRBJ2-7 | TRBV9 | NA | ASSGRQSSYEQY
NA | TRBJ2-5 | TRBV27 | NA | ASSFRGHGETQY
NA | TRBJ1-1 | TRBV10-1 | NA | ASSEGDSAEAF
NA | TRBJ1-2 | TRBV27 | NA | ASSTHPGRLMYGYT
TRBD2 | TRBJ2-3 | TRBV4-2 | NA | ASSQDDGREDTDTQY
NA | TRBJ2-5 | TRBV10-3 | NA | AISEYRIQETQY
NA | TRBJ2-1 | TRBV7-9 | NA | ASSLLVGFYDEQF
TRBD2 | TRBJ2-7 | TRBV7-6 | NA | ASSLATSAEYEQY
NA | TRBJ2-5 | TRBV9 | NA | ASSVGGLGETQY
TRBD2 | TRBJ2-2 | TRBV7-2 | NA | ASSLDLAGEDTGELF
NA | TRBJ2-7 | TRBV2 | NA | ASSQGTYEQY
NA | TRBJ2-2 | TRBV4-3 | NA | ASSQRSLLDSTGELF
TRBD2 | TRBJ2-1 | TRBV7-9 | once | ASSPRIAGGSNEQF
TRBD1 | TRBJ2-7 | TRBV5-1 | NA | ASSLRQGVSYEQY
NA | TRBJ2-2 | TRBV21-1 | NA | ASSKRGNTGELF
TRBD2 | TRBJ2-1 | TRBV5-4 | NA | ASSFGTSGYEQF
NA | TRBJ1-2 | TRBV6-1 | NA | ASSEGYGYGYT
TRBD1 | TRBJ1-1 | TRBV18 | NA | ASSADRLNTEAF
TRBD2 | TRBJ2-7 | TRBV10-1 | NA | ASSDGLAGLYEQY
NA | TRBJ2-1 | TRBV11-2 | NA | ASSLVHSGGNEQF
NA | TRBJ2-7 | TRBV7-6 | NA | ASSARGLSYEQY
NA | TRBJ2-2 | TRBV6-5 | few | ASSYVGTGELF
TRBD2 | TRBJ2-3 | TRBV7-9 | NA | ASSPPRGSGSYYADTQY
TRBD1 | TRBJ2-1 | TRBV19 | NA | ASSILDRGYNEQF
NA | TRBJ1-3 | TRBV27 | NA | ASSLSGAHSGNTIY
NA | TRBJ1-2 | TRBV4-1 | NA | ASSPEGQPNYGYT
NA | TRBJ2-1 | TRBV6-1 | NA | ASSESSGGGNEQF
NA | TRBJ2-3 | TRBV7-6 | NA | ASSLSGAGSDTQY
NA | TRBJ1-4 | TRBV30 | NA | AWSVGVYATNEKLF
NA | TRBJ2-5 | TRBV27 | NA | ASSLLGAETQY
TRBD2 | TRBJ2-1 | TRBV5-8 | NA | ASSLASGRANEQF